The T cell receptor (beta chain) under discussion was sequenced for a study of T cells in Graves' hyperthyroidism and ophthalmopathy. Regarding the study as a whole: The authors' 13 V-J model separated ophthalmopathy from stable hyperthyroidism. For ophthalmopathy, model prediction preceded onset by a median around 7 months.

TCR beta CDR3 region amplification was performed from RNA transcripts. HTBI primers drove first-round RT-PCR of the TCR CDR3. From the multiplex PCR reads, TCRdb called clonotypes with MiXCR, one entry per CDR3 protein. Altogether about 680,000 distinct CDR3 sequences are present, roughly a third being singletons, with the ten largest covering less than 40%. Clinical symptoms, serum thyroxine and TRAb, thyroid ultrasound and orbital computed tomography were used for the diagnoses. PBMCs were collected from a 10 ml volume of fresh peripheral blood. The table lists this clonotype with a few counts. Its antigen remains unidentified. The CDR3 extends over 15 amino acids. Trimming at V came to 5 bases and at J to 5 bases, leaving 7 bases not matched to a gene.

This TCR was sampled from a woman aged 40 to 49 with Graves' hyperthyroidism. The sequencing sample was made of blood. The rearrangement uses TRBV12-3 or TRBV12-4 and TRBJ1-5; 9 bases map to TRBD1. The CDR3, as DNA: TGTGCCAGCAGTGGCATCCGGGACAGGGATCAGCCCCAGCATTTT. Its translation: CASSGIRDRDQPQHF.